The clone carrying this TCR beta chain showed up many times. Template material for amplifying TCR beta CDR3 regions consisted of RNA transcripts. The primer set for the first-round RT-PCR of the TCR CDR3 was HTBI. TCRdb re-called the multiplex PCR reads with MiXCR, one entry per CDR3 protein. There are fewer than 700,000 distinct CDR3 sequences in the sample; 17% occur only once, and around 17% lies in the top ten. This record belongs to a study of T cells in Graves' hyperthyroidism and ophthalmopathy. This CDR3 is 15 amino acids long. Germline CDR1 and CDR2: DFQATT and SNEGSKA (reference sequence). The V segment lost 4 bases and the J segment 6 bases; nucleotides outside the gene matches: 12.

Sequencing was done on a sample of blood. The J gene is TRBJ2-3, the V gene TRBV20-1; the match to TRBD2 covers 8 bases. This receptor was obtained from a woman between 18 and 29 years old with Graves' ophthalmopathy. In nucleotides, the CDR3 is TGCAGTGCTACCATTAGCGGGGCGGGCAGGGATACGCAGTATTTT. Its protein is CSATISGAGRDTQYF.